This is a list of T cell receptor beta chains from one sample in a study of T cell repertoires in cytomegalovirus infection. These receptors' targets are unknown. MiXCR was run by TCRdb on the reads, yielding one entry per CDR3 protein. The sample contains around 900,000 distinct CDR3 sequences, approximately 31% of which appear only once. The sample here was cultured CD8+ T cells from PBMCs, taken from culture after CMV antigen stimulation. These receptor sequences come from a human donor in good health (CMV status not recorded). Some clones in this sample may be carry-over from other donors' samples. CDR3s include the opening cysteine and the closing phenylalanine or tryptophan. D genes are given only for firm matches. Only part of the rows carry a size: once, few, many, or a class if the clone is expanded.

clone size	J gene	D gene	V gene	CDR3 protein	CDR3 DNA
few	TRBJ2-7	TRBD1	TRBV15	CATSRVEGGKYEQYF	TGTGCCACCAGCAGAGTGGAAGGGGGCAAGTACGAGCAGTACTTC
many	TRBJ2-3	TRBD2	TRBV7-2	CASSPEDSGGAETDTQYF	TGTGCCAGCAGCCCGGAGGATAGCGGGGGGGCCGAAACAGATACGCAGTATTTT
few	TRBJ2-2	TRBD2	TRBV7-6	CASSSSGGASTGELFF	TGTGCCAGCAGCTCCAGCGGGGGGGCAAGTACCGGGGAGCTGTTTTTT
many	TRBJ1-1	NA	TRBV19	CASKGSSNTEAFF	TGTGCCAGTAAGGGCAGCTCTAACACTGAAGCTTTCTTT
few	TRBJ1-2	NA	TRBV2	CARGDPYGYTF	TGTGCCAGGGGGGATCCCTATGGCTACACCTTC
NA	TRBJ2-1	NA	TRBV7-4	CASSPRLHHNEQFF	TGTGCCAGCAGCCCTAGGTTGCACCACAATGAGCAGTTCTTC
many	TRBJ2-1	NA	TRBV7-2	CASIRGVSSYNEQFF	TGTGCCAGCATCAGGGGTGTTAGCTCCTACAATGAGCAGTTCTTC
few	TRBJ2-3	NA	TRBV6-2/TRBV6-3	CASSYSSRQVNTDTQYF	TGTGCCAGCAGTTACTCAAGTCGACAGGTGAACACAGATACGCAGTATTTT
few	TRBJ2-7	NA	TRBV19	CASSKLNYEQYF	TGTGCCAGTAGTAAACTAAACTACGAGCAGTACTTC
NA	TRBJ2-5	TRBD1	TRBV4-1	CASSQGTGAETQYF	TGCGCCAGCAGCCAAGGGACAGGGGCAGAGACCCAGTACTTC
NA	TRBJ1-4	TRBD1	TRBV18	CASSPTTGGQEKLFF	TGTGCCAGCTCACCGACGACAGGGGGCCAAGAAAAACTGTTTTTT
few	TRBJ1-2	NA	TRBV7-9	CASSPAGNYGYTF	TGTGCCAGCAGCCCCGCAGGGAACTATGGCTACACCTTC
few	TRBJ2-1	NA	TRBV27	CASSLTWDNEQFF	TGTGCCAGCAGTTTAACCTGGGACAATGAGCAGTTCTTC
NA	TRBJ2-2	NA	TRBV4-3	CASSQDPPGELFF	TGCGCCAGCAGCCAAGATCCACCCGGGGAGCTGTTTTTT
few	TRBJ1-4	TRBD1	TRBV6-2/TRBV6-3	CASRDSENEKLFF	TGTGCCAGCCGGGACAGCGAAAATGAAAAACTGTTTTTT
NA	TRBJ1-5	NA	TRBV3-1	CASSPAGTPSNQPQHF	TGTGCCAGCAGCCCCGCCGGGACTCCAAGCAATCAGCCCCAGCATTTT
NA	TRBJ2-3	NA	TRBV4-1	CASSPRTSKITDTQYF	TGCGCCAGCAGCCCGAGAACTAGCAAAATCACAGATACGCAGTATTTT
NA	TRBJ2-5	NA	TRBV4-1	CASSQTGRSQETQYF	TGCGCCAGCAGCCAAACTGGGCGTTCCCAAGAGACCCAGTACTTC
NA	TRBJ2-2	NA	TRBV6-8	CASSYSVDTGELFF	TGTGCCAGCAGTTACAGTGTGGACACCGGGGAGCTGTTTTTT
few	TRBJ2-1	TRBD2	TRBV15	CATSIKAGGINEQFF	TGTGCCACCAGCATAAAAGCGGGGGGTATCAATGAGCAGTTCTTC
few	TRBJ2-3	TRBD1	TRBV24-1	CAPPRNRGCSGSTDTQYF	TGTGCCCCCCCAAGAAACAGGGGCTGTAGTGGTAGCACAGATACGCAGTATTTT
few	TRBJ1-2	NA	TRBV7-9	CASSFGTFNYGYTF	TGTGCCAGCAGCTTCGGGACCTTCAACTATGGCTACACCTTC
NA	TRBJ1-5	TRBD1	TRBV20-1	CSATTGYSNQPQHF	TGCAGTGCTACGACAGGGTATAGCAATCAGCCCCAGCATTTT
NA	TRBJ2-3	TRBD1	TRBV18	CASSRTGTVRSTDTQYF	TGTGCCAGCTCTCGAACGGGGACAGTCCGTAGCACAGATACGCAGTATTTT
NA	TRBJ1-2	NA	TRBV27	CASSFIGPGGNGYTF	TGTGCCAGCAGTTTTATCGGCCCCGGGGGGAATGGCTACACCTTC
NA	TRBJ1-1	TRBD1	TRBV20-1	CSARMPGGAGYDTEAFF	TGCAGTGCTAGAATGCCAGGGGGCGCGGGATATGACACTGAAGCTTTCTTT
NA	TRBJ2-7	TRBD1	TRBV5-4	CASSFRQGVLHEQYF	TGTGCCAGCAGCTTTCGGCAGGGGGTTCTCCACGAGCAGTACTTC
many	TRBJ1-1	NA	TRBV7-8	CASSLGGRGEAFF	TGTGCCAGCAGCTTAGGGGGGAGGGGCGAAGCTTTCTTT
few	TRBJ1-2	NA	TRBV12-3/TRBV12-4	CASSLSFNYGYTF	TGTGCCAGCAGTTTGAGTTTTAACTATGGCTACACCTTC
NA	TRBJ2-6	TRBD1	TRBV7-9	CASSGFRDRAGGSGANVLTF	TGTGCCAGCAGCGGCTTCCGGGACAGGGCCGGTGGGTCTGGGGCCAACGTCCTGACTTTC
NA	TRBJ2-1	TRBD1	TRBV6-5	CASSYGGQGGLQFF	TGTGCCAGCAGTTACGGAGGACAGGGGGGCCTGCAGTTCTTC
NA	TRBJ2-3	TRBD2	TRBV7-9	CASSLASSGGGTDTQYF	TGTGCCAGCAGCTTAGCCAGTAGCGGGGGGGGCACAGATACGCAGTATTTT
NA	TRBJ2-7	NA	TRBV4-3	CASSQEFSYEQYF	TGCGCCAGCAGCCAAGAATTCTCCTACGAGCAGTACTTC
few	TRBJ2-2	NA	TRBV5-1	CASSLRSTGELFF	TGCGCCAGCAGCTTGCGGAGCACCGGGGAGCTGTTTTTT
NA	TRBJ2-5	TRBD2	TRBV4-1	CASSLGGGEGTQYF	TGCGCCAGCAGCCTCGGGGGTGGGGAGGGGACCCAGTACTTC
NA	TRBJ2-1	NA	TRBV25-1	CASSELEVGSSYNEQFF	TGTGCCAGCAGTGAATTGGAGGTGGGGAGCTCCTACAATGAGCAGTTCTTC
NA	TRBJ1-1	TRBD1	TRBV5-1	CASSLGPSGGQMNTEAFF	TGCGCCAGCAGCTTGGGCCCCTCGGGGGGACAGATGAACACTGAAGCTTTCTTT
NA	TRBJ2-2	NA	TRBV19	CASRNWQTGTGELFF	TGTGCCAGTAGAAATTGGCAGACCGGCACCGGGGAGCTGTTTTTT
NA	TRBJ2-4	TRBD2	TRBV19	CASSIDWTSGPLKNIQYF	TGTGCCAGTAGTATAGACTGGACTAGCGGACCCCTAAAGAACATTCAGTACTTC
many	TRBJ2-3	NA	TRBV7-2	CASSLVGLYTDTQYF	TGTGCCAGCAGCTTAGTGGGCCTGTACACAGATACGCAGTATTTT
many	TRBJ2-3	NA	TRBV7-9	CASSSPTSTDTQYF	TGTGCCAGCAGCTCTCCTACGAGCACAGATACGCAGTATTTT
few	TRBJ2-2	TRBD2	TRBV20-1	CSALTSEDTGELFF	TGCAGTGCTTTGACTAGCGAGGACACCGGGGAGCTGTTTTTT
few	TRBJ2-2	NA	TRBV27	CASSLSSPTNTGELFF	TGTGCCAGCAGTTTATCGTCCCCCACCAACACCGGGGAGCTGTTTTTT
NA	TRBJ1-6	TRBD1	TRBV12-5	CASGLTGAFSSYNSPLHF	TGTGCTAGTGGTTTGACAGGGGCATTCAGCTCCTATAATTCACCCCTCCACTTT
NA	TRBJ2-7	TRBD2	TRBV7-9	CASSSPSGGKSSYEQYF	TGTGCCAGCAGCTCCCCTAGCGGGGGTAAGTCCTCCTACGAGCAGTACTTC
NA	TRBJ1-1	NA	TRBV10-3	CAISVGIENTEAFF	TGTGCCATCAGTGTGGGCATCGAGAACACTGAAGCTTTCTTT
NA	TRBJ1-5	TRBD1	TRBV27	CASRRDRGQPQHF	TGTGCCAGCCGACGGGACAGGGGGCAGCCCCAGCATTTT
many	TRBJ2-1	NA	TRBV7-8	CASSLPRASVPEGTSYNEQFF	TGTGCCAGCAGCTTACCGAGGGCTAGCGTCCCCGAGGGGACCTCCTACAATGAGCAGTTCTTC
many	TRBJ2-5	NA	TRBV7-2	CASSLMGWGRETQYF	TGTGCCAGCAGCTTAATGGGCTGGGGGAGAGAGACCCAGTACTTC
few	TRBJ1-2	NA	TRBV4-1	CASSQDYRLYTF	TGCGCCAGCAGCCAAGATTATCGCCTCTACACCTTC
NA	TRBJ1-2	NA	TRBV5-5	CASSLSAPFQGDGYTF	TGTGCCAGCAGCTTGTCGGCCCCTTTTCAGGGAGATGGCTACACCTTC
once	TRBJ1-1	TRBD1	TRBV4-3	CASSQGRYRGTEAFF	TGCGCCAGCAGCCAAGGAAGGTACAGGGGCACTGAAGCTTTCTTT
NA	TRBJ1-4	NA	TRBV12-3/TRBV12-4	CASSFLDLEGEKLFF	TGTGCCAGCAGTTTTCTGGATCTGGAGGGGGAAAAACTGTTTTTT
NA	TRBJ2-2	NA	TRBV7-3	CASSLPEVNTGELFF	TGTGCCAGCAGCTTACCGGAGGTGAACACCGGGGAGCTGTTTTTT
NA	TRBJ2-3	TRBD2	TRBV7-9	CASSLGPTSGAFRDTQYF	TGTGCCAGCAGCCTAGGCCCGACTAGCGGGGCCTTCAGGGATACGCAGTATTTT